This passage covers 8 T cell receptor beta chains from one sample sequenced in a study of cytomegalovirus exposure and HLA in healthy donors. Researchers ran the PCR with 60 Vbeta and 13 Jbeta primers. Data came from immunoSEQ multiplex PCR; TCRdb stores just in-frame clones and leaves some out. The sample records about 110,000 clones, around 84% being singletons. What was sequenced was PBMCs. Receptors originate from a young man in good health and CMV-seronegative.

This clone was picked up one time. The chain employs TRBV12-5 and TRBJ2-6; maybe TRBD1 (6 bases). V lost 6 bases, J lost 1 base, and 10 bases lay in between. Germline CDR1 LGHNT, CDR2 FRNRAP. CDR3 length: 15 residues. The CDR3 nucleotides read TGTGCTAGTGGCCTAGGGGGTTCTGGGGCCAACGTCCTGACTTTC. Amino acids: CASGLGGSGANVLTF.

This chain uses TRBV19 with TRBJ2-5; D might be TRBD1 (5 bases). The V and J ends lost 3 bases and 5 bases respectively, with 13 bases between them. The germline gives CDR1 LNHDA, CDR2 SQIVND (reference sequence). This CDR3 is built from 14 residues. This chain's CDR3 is CASSIQGPAETQYF. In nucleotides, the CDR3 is TGTGCCAGTAGTATCCAGGGTCCAGCGGAGACCCAGTACTTC.

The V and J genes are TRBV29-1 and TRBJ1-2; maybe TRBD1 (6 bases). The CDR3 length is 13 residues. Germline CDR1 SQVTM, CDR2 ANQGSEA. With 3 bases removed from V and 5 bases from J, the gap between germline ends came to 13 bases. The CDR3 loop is CSVEPRGEYGYTF. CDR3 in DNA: TGCAGCGTTGAGCCCAGGGGCGAATATGGCTACACCTTC.

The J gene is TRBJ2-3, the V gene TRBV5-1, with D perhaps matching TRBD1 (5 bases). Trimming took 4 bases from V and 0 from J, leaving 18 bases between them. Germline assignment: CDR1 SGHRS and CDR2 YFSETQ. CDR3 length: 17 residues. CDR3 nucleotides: TGCGCCAGCAGCGGGCCAGGGTTTACGACTAGCACAGATACGCAGTATTTT. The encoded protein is CASSGPGFTTSTDTQYF.

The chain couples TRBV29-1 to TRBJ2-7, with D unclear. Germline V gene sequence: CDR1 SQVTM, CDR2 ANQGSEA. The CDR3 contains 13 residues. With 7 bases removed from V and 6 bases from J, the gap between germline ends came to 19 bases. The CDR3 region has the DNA TGCAGCGCCGCTAGTCACTCCCGTGCCGAGCAGTACTTC. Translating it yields CSAASHSRAEQYF.

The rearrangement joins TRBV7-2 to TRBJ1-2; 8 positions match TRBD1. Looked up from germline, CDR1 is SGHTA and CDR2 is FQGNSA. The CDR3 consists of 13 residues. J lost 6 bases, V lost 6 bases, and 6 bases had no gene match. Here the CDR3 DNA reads TGTGCCAGCAGTGGGCAGGGGGCGAATGGCTACACCTTC. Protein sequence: CASSGQGANGYTF.

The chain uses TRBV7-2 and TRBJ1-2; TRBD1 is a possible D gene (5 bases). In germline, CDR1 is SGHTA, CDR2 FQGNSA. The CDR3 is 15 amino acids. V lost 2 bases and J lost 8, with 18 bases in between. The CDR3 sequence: CASSLRRGPGEGYTF. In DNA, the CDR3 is TGTGCCAGCAGCTTAAGGAGGGGACCAGGCGAGGGCTACACCTTC. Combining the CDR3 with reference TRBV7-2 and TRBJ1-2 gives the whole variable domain GAGVSQSPSNKVTEKGKDVELRCDPISGHTALYWYRQSLGQGLEFLIYFQGNSAPDKSGLPSDRFSAERTGGSVSTLTIQRTQQEDSAVYLCASSLRRGPGEGYTFGSGTRLTVV.

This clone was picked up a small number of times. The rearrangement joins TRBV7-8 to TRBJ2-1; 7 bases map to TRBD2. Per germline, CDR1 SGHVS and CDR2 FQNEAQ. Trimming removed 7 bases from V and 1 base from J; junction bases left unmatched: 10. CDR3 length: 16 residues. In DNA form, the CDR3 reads TGTGCCAGCATCCTGGTGGCGGGAGTTTCCTACAATGAGCAGTTCTTC. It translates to CASILVAGVSYNEQFF. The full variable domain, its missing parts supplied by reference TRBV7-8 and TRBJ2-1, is GAGVSQSPRYKVAKRGQDVALRCDPISGHVSLFWYQQALGQGPEFLTYFQNEAQLDKSGLPSDRFFAERPEGSVSTLKIQRTQQEDSAVYLCASILVAGVSYNEQFFGPGTRLTVL.